This entry is about one T cell receptor (beta chain). Its antigen is not identified. Construction of TCR beta libraries relied on iRepertoire HTBI primers and on Arm-PCR targeting CDR3 regions. TCRdb re-derived calls from the multiplex PCR reads in MiXCR, one entry per CDR3 protein. This sample yields 430,000 or so distinct CDR3 sequences, of which roughly a fifth are seen a single time; 14% belongs to the top ten. The entry originates in a study of regulatory T cells in long-lasting Graves disease. Study findings and constraints: Persistent Graves' patients showed less TCR diversity than newly diagnosed ones. TRBV28, TRBJ1-2 and TRBJ2-5 were favored in persistent disease. Those with persistent disease had in common more public clonotypes (around 2,500) than new patients (approximately 970).

Germline V gene sequence: CDR1 SNHLY, CDR2 FYNNEI. V was pared by 6 bases and J by 0 bases, with 5 bases of the junction left unmatched. CDR3 length equals 15 residues. The time point here: persistent/refractory GD, antithyroid drugs over 5 years with positive TRAb. Making the TCR library involved RNA that had been extracted from PBMCs. Recruitment took place at an endocrinology department in Xi'an, China. The genes are TRBV2 and TRBJ2-3, with 8 nucleotides matching TRBD2. The sequenced sample was peripheral blood mononuclear cells (PBMCs), obtained when the disease was refractory, from a patient treated with antithyroid drugs. This clonotype originated in a female donor with Graves disease. This CDR3 reads CASSDSGISTDTQYF. DNA for the CDR3: TGTGCCAGCAGCGATAGCGGGATTAGCACAGATACGCAGTATTTT.